This T cell receptor beta chain was recorded in a study of metastatic and nonmetastatic thyroid tumors. Treatment of any kind had been given to no patient before thyroid surgery. CDR1 and CDR2 (germline): MRHNA, SNTAGT. This CDR3 comprises 16 residues. As concerns this clone: The junction departs from the called germline gene at one end, perhaps through a read error.

Using MiXCR, TCRdb reanalyzed the PCR reads. The sample contains more than 12,000 clones, about 21% of which appear only once. This receptor was taken from a female donor with papillary thyroid cancer or a benign thyroid nodule (not recorded which). Some clones in this sample may be carry-over from other donors' samples. The sample consisted of blood. The genes are TRBV6-4 and TRBJ2-2; D is unresolved. CDR3: CDSSDSGVSQTGELFF. Here the CDR3 DNA reads TGTGACAGCAGTGACTCGGGCGTATCTCAAACCGGGGAGCTGTTTTTT.